This TCR beta chain is from a study of blood T cell repertoires in COVID-19. Study-level background: The United States, Italy and Spain provided the acute and convalescent COVID-19 samples.

Per the authors' pipeline: Estimates of nucleated cell counts were drawn from the amplification of reference gene primers. Using immunoSEQ multiplex PCR, the repertoire was profiled, and TCRdb retains in-frame clones only, with some absent. That table supplies the V and J calls and clone size; D and trimming were determined from the DNA. This table has under 150,000 clones, more than 80% appearing once. V lost 5 bases, J lost 0 bases, and 7 bases lay in between. The CDR3 contains 13 residues. The sequence was obtained from a woman aged 80 or over in a cohort sampled during active or convalescent COVID-19. Material for sequencing was peripheral blood. The genes are TRBV12-3 or TRBV12-4 and TRBJ1-1; D remains ambiguous. The CDR3 DNA follows: TGTGCCAGCAGTCCAATCATGAACACTGAAGCTTTCTTT. Translation: CASSPIMNTEAFF.